These T cell receptor beta chains were read from a single sample in a study of technical replicates of blood from a handful of donors. Repertoires were generated with immunoSEQ multiplex PCR, while TCRdb's copy carries only in-frame clones and drops some. The table has some 12,000 clones, roughly 80% seen once; the top ten hold more than 14%. The sequenced sample consisted of PBMCs. The receptors shown here come from a human donor in good health. The CDR3 runs from the conserved cysteine through the conserved F or W. D genes are given only for firm matches. Rows may omit the clone size; those that give it use once, few, many or a size class.

v_gene	j_gene	d_gene	abundance	CDR3aa	CDR3nt
TRBV19	TRBJ1-2	TRBD1	.	CASSPTGQSLYGYTF	TGTGCCAGTAGTCCCACGGGACAGTCCCTCTATGGCTACACCTTC
TRBV5-1	TRBJ2-1	TRBD2	.	CAKPAGGSYNEQFF	TGCGCCAAACCTGCGGGAGGGAGCTACAATGAGCAGTTCTTC
TRBV7-8	TRBJ2-1	TRBD1	.	CASSWSTGIFYNEQFF	TGTGCCAGCAGCTGGTCGACAGGGATCTTCTACAATGAGCAGTTCTTC
TRBV7-2	TRBJ1-2	.	.	CASSPLGDPPGYTF	TGTGCCAGCAGCCCCCTAGGCGATCCCCCGGGCTACACCTTC
TRBV30	TRBJ2-1	TRBD2	.	CAIGTSGSFEQFF	TGTGCCATCGGGACTAGCGGGAGTTTTGAGCAGTTCTTC
TRBV5-8	TRBJ1-5	.	.	CASSLSGAAGQPQHF	TGTGCCAGCAGCTTGAGTGGGGCTGCCGGTCAGCCCCAGCATTTT
TRBV18	TRBJ1-2	.	.	CASSPSGEFSGYTF	TGTGCCAGCTCGCCAAGCGGGGAATTTTCCGGCTACACCTTC
TRBV15	TRBJ1-1	.	.	CATSYHGPEAFF	TGTGCCACCAGCTACCACGGTCCTGAAGCTTTCTTT
TRBV4-2	TRBJ2-5	TRBD1	once	CASSQNRQGSGTQYF	TGTGCCAGCAGCCAAAATCGACAGGGCTCAGGGACCCAGTACTTC
TRBV7-3	TRBJ2-5	TRBD1	.	CASSSAGTGTETQYF	TGTGCCAGCAGCTCAGCCGGGACAGGGACGGAGACCCAGTACTTC
TRBV7-8	TRBJ2-1	TRBD1	.	CASSGDSYNEQFF	TGTGCCAGCAGCGGGGACAGTTACAATGAGCAGTTCTTC
TRBV5-1	TRBJ2-1	TRBD2	once	CASSQTSGRAGEQFF	TGCGCCAGCAGCCAAACTAGCGGGAGGGCCGGTGAGCAGTTCTTC
TRBV5-4	TRBJ2-1	.	.	CASSPNTEPYNEQFF	TGTGCCAGCAGCCCGAATACCGAGCCTTATAATGAGCAGTTCTTC
TRBV28	TRBJ2-3	TRBD1	.	CASSRGGRDTQYF	TGTGCCAGCAGTAGAGGGGGCAGAGATACGCAGTATTTT
TRBV5-1	TRBJ2-3	TRBD1	.	CASSPRQGSTDTQYF	TGCGCCAGCAGCCCTAGACAGGGTAGCACAGATACGCAGTATTTT
TRBV2	TRBJ2-2	TRBD1	.	CASVGQQGAENTGELFF	TGTGCCAGCGTAGGACAACAGGGGGCGGAAAACACCGGGGAGCTGTTTTTT
TRBV19	TRBJ1-5	.	.	CASHVKGRGQPQHF	TGTGCCAGTCACGTAAAGGGTCGGGGTCAGCCCCAGCATTTT
TRBV28	TRBJ1-2	TRBD1	.	CASSLGQGRYGYTF	TGTGCCAGCAGTTTAGGACAGGGTCGGTATGGCTACACCTTC
TRBV2	TRBJ1-5	TRBD1	few	CASISGGQGGQPQHF	TGTGCCAGCATCTCAGGTGGGCAGGGGGGTCAGCCCCAGCATTTT
TRBV5-4	TRBJ1-2	.	.	CASSLDPSEYGYTF	TGTGCCAGCAGCTTGGATCCCAGTGAATATGGCTACACCTTC
TRBV2	TRBJ2-2	.	.	CASNPTGTHGELFF	TGTGCCAGCAATCCGACAGGGACTCACGGGGAGCTGTTTTTT
TRBV19	TRBJ2-3	TRBD2	.	CASSIGPSGRFLDTQYF	TGTGCCAGTAGTATCGGTCCTAGCGGGAGATTCTTGGATACGCAGTATTTT
TRBV5-1	TRBJ2-3	.	.	CASSSLVGSGTDTQYF	TGCGCCAGCAGCTCCCTAGTCGGGAGTGGGACAGATACGCAGTATTTT
TRBV15	TRBJ2-5	.	.	CATSRRQEAQYF	TGTGCCACCAGCAGAAGACAGGAGGCCCAGTACTTC
TRBV28	TRBJ2-7	.	.	CASSSRGSEQYF	TGTGCCAGCAGCTCTCGGGGTAGTGAGCAGTACTTC
TRBV5-1	TRBJ1-3	.	.	CASSTGTSGSGNTIYF	TGCGCCAGCAGCACCGGGACATCCGGTTCTGGAAACACCATATATTTT
TRBV6-1	TRBJ1-4	.	.	CASSGTVNNEKLFF	TGTGCCAGCAGTGGGACAGTGAATAATGAAAAACTGTTTTTT
TRBV4-1	TRBJ2-1	TRBD2	.	CASRTSGSSYNEQFF	TGCGCCAGCAGGACTAGCGGGAGCTCCTACAATGAGCAGTTCTTC
TRBV7-6	TRBJ2-2	TRBD2	.	CASSLVSLAGEGELFF	TGTGCCAGCAGCTTAGTATCCCTAGCGGGAGAAGGGGAGCTGTTTTTT
TRBV27	TRBJ1-5	.	.	CASSRNTGTLHQPQHF	TGTGCCAGCAGTCGGAATACCGGGACACTTCATCAGCCCCAGCATTTT
TRBV10-2	TRBJ1-5	TRBD1	.	CASSESSQGVKHF	TGCGCCAGCAGTGAGTCTTCACAGGGGGTAAAGCATTTT
TRBV19	TRBJ2-1	.	once	CASRAGTSYNEQFF	TGTGCCAGTAGAGCAGGAACGAGCTACAATGAGCAGTTCTTC
TRBV15	TRBJ2-1	TRBD1	.	CATSRGRDRGLTEQFF	TGTGCCACCAGCAGAGGACGGGACAGGGGTTTAACTGAGCAGTTCTTC
TRBV2	TRBJ1-1	TRBD1	.	CASRRTGESTEAFF	TGTGCCAGCAGAAGGACAGGGGAATCCACTGAAGCTTTCTTT
TRBV7-8	TRBJ1-1	.	.	CATQTGGTEAFF	TGTGCCACCCAGACCGGGGGGACTGAAGCTTTCTTT
TRBV6-5	TRBJ2-1	TRBD2	.	CASSLTSGSINEQFF	TGTGCCAGCAGTTTGACTAGCGGGAGTATAAATGAGCAGTTCTTC
TRBV5-1	TRBJ2-5	.	.	CASSLGTSQETQYF	TGCGCCAGCAGCTTGGGTACGAGCCAAGAGACCCAGTACTTC
TRBV5-8	TRBJ1-1	TRBD1	.	CASSFGRDRVLGAFF	TGTGCCAGCAGCTTCGGCCGGGACAGGGTTTTGGGGGCTTTCTTT
TRBV27	TRBJ2-5	TRBD1	.	CASSSGQGPGVETQYF	TGTGCCAGCAGTTCGGGACAGGGACCTGGAGTGGAGACCCAGTACTTC
TRBV5-4	TRBJ2-7	.	.	CASSLRTGKDEQYF	TGTGCCAGCAGCTTACGAACAGGGAAAGACGAGCAGTACTTC
TRBV6-5	TRBJ1-2	TRBD1	.	CASSYSNQGAGGYTF	TGTGCCAGCAGTTACTCCAATCAGGGGGCAGGTGGCTACACCTTC
TRBV6-5	TRBJ1-1	.	.	CASSYSAGVRTEAFF	TGTGCCAGCAGTTACTCGGCGGGGGTTCGGACTGAAGCTTTCTTT
TRBV7-6	TRBJ2-7	TRBD2	.	CASSLALGGAYEQYF	TGTGCCAGCAGCTTAGCGCTGGGAGGGGCCTACGAGCAGTACTTC
TRBV5-1	TRBJ2-1	.	.	CASARFEFNEQFF	TGCGCCAGCGCTAGGTTCGAGTTCAATGAGCAGTTCTTC
TRBV5-1	TRBJ1-2	.	.	CASNLGSLGAQGYTF	TGCGCCAGCAACTTGGGGAGTCTGGGGGCCCAAGGCTACACCTTC
TRBV6-1	TRBJ2-3	.	.	CASSKEAGSGYTQYF	TGTGCCAGCAGCAAGGAGGCGGGGTCTGGTTATACGCAGTATTTT